This T cell receptor (beta chain) was captured by sequencing in a study of identical twins. Study-wide results and caveats: Twins showed weaker excess sharing in their beta out-of-frame sequences. Invariant populations such as MAIT and iNKT cells could partly muddle zero-insertion analyses.

This clonotype has more than one count but fewer than ten. Its antigen is currently unknown. V trimming: 4 bases; J trimming: 6 bases; junction bases outside the gene matches: 3. The CDR3 is 13 amino acids. Carrying unique molecular identifiers, the cDNA also gained a universal primer site through template switching. From the 5' RACE reads, TCRdb called clonotypes with MiXCR, one entry per CDR3 protein. The repertoire has more than 400,000 distinct CDR3 sequences, approximately 16% of them found once; the top ten carry about 0.4%. These data were also filed under a second study, of yellow fever vaccine responses in identical twins.

The specimen sequenced was CD4+ T cells sorted from blood. V is TRBV12-3 or TRBV12-4 and J is TRBJ1-5; TRBD1 aligns across 7 bases. The receptor was isolated from a woman aged 18-30 years in good health. The CDR3 DNA reads as TGTGCCAGCAGTTCAAACAGGGGTCAGCCCCAGCATTTT. This codes for CASSSNRGQPQHF.